This T cell receptor beta chain was observed in a study of T-cell reconstitution after alpha-beta-depleted transplantation in children. Points from the study as a whole: Some patients' high day-60 TCRbeta diversity was traced to surviving recipient T cells and thymic progenitors. At one year after transplant, newly produced T cells mostly accounted for T-cell counts and diversity. Where alpha-beta T cells came from about two months after transplant was reportedly several hundred expanded graft clones.

This clonotype showed up just a few times. Its target is not known. The V gene end was trimmed by 5 bases and the J gene end by 2 bases; junction bases not matched to a gene: 7. The CDR3 runs 16 residues. Germline lookup yields CDR1 MNHEY and CDR2 SMNVEV (reference sequence). TCRbeta library construction was performed incorporating unique molecular identifiers. One entry per CDR3 protein, called by TCRdb with MiXCR from the PCR reads. This table holds some 600,000 distinct CDR3 sequences, approximately 13% found once. This chain connects TRBV27 to TRBJ2-7; TRBD2 aligns across 12 bases. The specimen comprised PBMCs, mostly from graft donor cells, sampled 360 days after TCRalphabeta/CD19-depleted stem cell transplant. The receptor comes from a male patient aged 5 to 17 who had a stem cell transplant for acute myeloid leukemia, so the T cells may come from the graft donor. The CDR3 sequence: CASSLTRTSGTYEQYF. In nucleotides, the CDR3 is TGTGCCAGCAGTCTAACAAGGACTAGCGGGACCTACGAGCAGTACTTC.